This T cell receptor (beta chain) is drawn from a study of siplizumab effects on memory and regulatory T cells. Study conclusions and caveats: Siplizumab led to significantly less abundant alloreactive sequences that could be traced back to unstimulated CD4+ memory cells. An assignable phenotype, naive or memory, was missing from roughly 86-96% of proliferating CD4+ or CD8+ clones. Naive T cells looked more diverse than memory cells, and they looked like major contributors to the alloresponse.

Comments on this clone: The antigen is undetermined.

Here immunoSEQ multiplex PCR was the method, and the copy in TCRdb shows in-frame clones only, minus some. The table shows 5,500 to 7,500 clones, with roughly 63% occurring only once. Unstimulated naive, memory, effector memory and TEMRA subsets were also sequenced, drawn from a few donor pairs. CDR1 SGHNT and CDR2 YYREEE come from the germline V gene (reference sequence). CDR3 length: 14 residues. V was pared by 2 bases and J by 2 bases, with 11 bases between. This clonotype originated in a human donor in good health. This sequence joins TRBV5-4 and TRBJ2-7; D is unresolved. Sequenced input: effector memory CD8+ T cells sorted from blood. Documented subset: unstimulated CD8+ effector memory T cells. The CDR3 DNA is TGTGCCAGCAGCTTAGGGCAGACTCCCTACGAGCAGTACTTC. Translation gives CASSLGQTPYEQYF.